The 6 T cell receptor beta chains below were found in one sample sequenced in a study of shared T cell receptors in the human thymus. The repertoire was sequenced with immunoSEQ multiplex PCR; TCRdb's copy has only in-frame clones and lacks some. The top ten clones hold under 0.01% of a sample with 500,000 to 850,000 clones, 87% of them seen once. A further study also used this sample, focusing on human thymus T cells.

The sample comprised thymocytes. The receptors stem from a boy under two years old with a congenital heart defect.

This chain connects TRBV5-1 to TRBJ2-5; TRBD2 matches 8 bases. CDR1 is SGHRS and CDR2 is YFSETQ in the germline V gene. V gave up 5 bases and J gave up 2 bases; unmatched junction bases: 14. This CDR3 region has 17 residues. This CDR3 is CASRVGAAGGRQETQYF. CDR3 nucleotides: TGCGCCAGCAGGGTAGGGGCTGCGGGGGGTCGACAAGAGACCCAGTACTTC.

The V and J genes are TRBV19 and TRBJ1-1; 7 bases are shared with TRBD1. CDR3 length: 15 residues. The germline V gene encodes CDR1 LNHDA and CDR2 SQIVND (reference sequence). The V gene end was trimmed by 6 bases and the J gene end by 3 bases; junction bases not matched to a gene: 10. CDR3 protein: CASRARRDRYTEAFF. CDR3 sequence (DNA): TGTGCCAGTAGGGCCCGGAGGGACAGATACACTGAAGCTTTCTTT.

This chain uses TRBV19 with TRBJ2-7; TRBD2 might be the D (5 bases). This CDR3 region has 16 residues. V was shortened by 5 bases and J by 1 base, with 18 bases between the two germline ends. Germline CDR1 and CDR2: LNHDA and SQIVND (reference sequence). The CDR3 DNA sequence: TGTGCCAGTAGTGCCGACCCGCTAGCCCCTTCCTACGAGCAGTACTTC. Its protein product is CASSADPLAPSYEQYF. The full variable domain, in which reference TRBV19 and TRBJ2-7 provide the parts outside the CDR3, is DGGITQSPKYLFRKEGQNVTLSCEQNLNHDAMYWYRQDPGQGLRLIYYSQIVNDFQKGDIAEGYSVSREKKESFPLTVTSAQKNPTAFYLCASSADPLAPSYEQYFGPGTRLTVT.

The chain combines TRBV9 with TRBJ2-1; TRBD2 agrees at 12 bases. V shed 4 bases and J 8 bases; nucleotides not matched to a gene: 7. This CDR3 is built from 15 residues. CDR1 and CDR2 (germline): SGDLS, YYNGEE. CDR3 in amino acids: CASSPPGLAGHEQFF. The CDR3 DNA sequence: TGTGCCAGCAGCCCCCCCGGACTAGCGGGACATGAGCAGTTCTTC.

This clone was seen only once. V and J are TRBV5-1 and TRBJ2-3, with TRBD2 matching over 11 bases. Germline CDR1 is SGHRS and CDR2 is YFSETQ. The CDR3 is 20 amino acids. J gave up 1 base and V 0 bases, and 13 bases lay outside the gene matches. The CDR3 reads CASSLGTSGQRCRGTDTQYF. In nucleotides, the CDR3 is TGCGCCAGCAGCTTGGGGACTAGCGGGCAACGATGTCGTGGCACAGATACGCAGTATTTT.

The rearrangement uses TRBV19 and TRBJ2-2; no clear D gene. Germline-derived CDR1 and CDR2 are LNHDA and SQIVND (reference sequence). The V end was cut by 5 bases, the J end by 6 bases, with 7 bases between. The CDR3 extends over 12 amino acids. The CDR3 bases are TGTGCCAGTAGTCGTCTCCCCGGGGAGCTGTTTTTT. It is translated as CASSRLPGELFF.